This is a list of T cell receptor beta chains from one sample in a study of T cell responses to AZD1222 COVID-19 vaccine. Here immunoSEQ multiplex PCR was the method, and the copy in TCRdb shows in-frame clones only, minus some. The data hold around 140,000 clones, with approximately 92% observed a single time. The sample was peripheral blood, taken 28 days after the second AZD1222 dose. The receptors come from an adult who received the AZD1222 COVID-19 vaccine. Each CDR3 is given with its conserved first and last residue. The order of the fields is CDR3 DNA, CDR3 protein, J gene, D gene, clone size, V gene. A D gene is named only where the DNA matches it firmly. Size tells how often a clone was seen (once, few, many) or the class of an expanded clone, and some rows leave it out.

cdr3_nt: TGCGCCAGCAGCTTGCCTAGCTCCTATAATTCACCCCTCCACTTT; cdr3_aa: CASSLPSSYNSPLHF; j_call: TRBJ1-6; d_call: -; clone_size: -; v_call: TRBV5-1
cdr3_nt: TGTGCCAGCAGCGTGCAGGGTGCCTCCTACAATGAGCAGTTCTTC; cdr3_aa: CASSVQGASYNEQFF; j_call: TRBJ2-1; d_call: -; clone_size: once; v_call: TRBV11-3
cdr3_nt: TGTGCCAGTAGTTCAAGGACAGTGCCTGTTTCACCCCTCCACTTT; cdr3_aa: CASSSRTVPVSPLHF; j_call: TRBJ1-6; d_call: -; clone_size: -; v_call: TRBV19
cdr3_nt: TGTGCCAGCAGTACACGGGGGCTGAGCACAGATACGCAGTATTTT; cdr3_aa: CASSTRGLSTDTQYF; j_call: TRBJ2-3; d_call: -; clone_size: -; v_call: TRBV27
cdr3_nt: TGTGCCATCGAGGGGGGGGCCGGGGAGCTGTTTTTT; cdr3_aa: CAIEGGAGELFF; j_call: TRBJ2-2; d_call: -; clone_size: -; v_call: TRBV10-3
cdr3_nt: TGTGCCAGCAGTATCGGTGGGAGGCCAGAGACCCAGTACTTC; cdr3_aa: CASSIGGRPETQYF; j_call: TRBJ2-5; d_call: -; clone_size: -; v_call: TRBV28
cdr3_nt: TGCGCCAGCAGCCCTGGACCGGACAGGGGGCCTGGCTACACCTTC; cdr3_aa: CASSPGPDRGPGYTF; j_call: TRBJ1-2; d_call: TRBD1; clone_size: -; v_call: TRBV5-1
cdr3_nt: TGTGCCATCAGCCTTGGCCCCCTAATGGGAGATACGCAGTATTTT; cdr3_aa: CAISLGPLMGDTQYF; j_call: TRBJ2-3; d_call: -; clone_size: -; v_call: TRBV10-3
cdr3_nt: TGTGCCACCAGTGACCGCGACTCGGCTTCCGATTCACCCCTCCACTTT; cdr3_aa: CATSDRDSASDSPLHF; j_call: TRBJ1-6; d_call: -; clone_size: -; v_call: TRBV24-1
cdr3_nt: TGTGCCAGCAGCTTGGTACAGGATTATGAAAAACTGTTTTTT; cdr3_aa: CASSLVQDYEKLFF; j_call: TRBJ1-4; d_call: -; clone_size: -; v_call: TRBV5-6
cdr3_nt: TGTGCCAGCACCCTCCACAGAGAAACTGAAGCTTTCTTT; cdr3_aa: CASTLHRETEAFF; j_call: TRBJ1-1; d_call: -; clone_size: -; v_call: TRBV28
cdr3_nt: TGTGCCAGCAGTTACTCGAAACAGGGGAATCAGCCCCAGCATTTT; cdr3_aa: CASSYSKQGNQPQHF; j_call: TRBJ1-5; d_call: TRBD1; clone_size: -; v_call: TRBV6-6
cdr3_nt: TGTGCCAGCAGGCTCCTCGGAGTAGGGACAGGGGTCACAGATACGCAGTATTTT; cdr3_aa: CASRLLGVGTGVTDTQYF; j_call: TRBJ2-3; d_call: TRBD1; clone_size: -; v_call: TRBV27
cdr3_nt: TGTGCCAGCAGCCCGTGGGGGAAGCGGGGGTTCACAGATACGCAGTATTTT; cdr3_aa: CASSPWGKRGFTDTQYF; j_call: TRBJ2-3; d_call: TRBD2; clone_size: -; v_call: TRBV27
cdr3_nt: TGTGCCAGCAGCTCTCAGGGTCGGCGAACTGAAGCTTTCTTT; cdr3_aa: CASSSQGRRTEAFF; j_call: TRBJ1-1; d_call: -; clone_size: few; v_call: TRBV7-2
cdr3_nt: TGTGCCAGCAGTTCACCGGGACAGGGGGCTGGAGATACGCAGTATTTT; cdr3_aa: CASSSPGQGAGDTQYF; j_call: TRBJ2-3; d_call: TRBD1; clone_size: -; v_call: TRBV5-6
cdr3_nt: TGTGCCACCCTCTCAAGGACTAGCGGGAGTCGTGGTGAGCAGTTCTTC; cdr3_aa: CATLSRTSGSRGEQFF; j_call: TRBJ2-1; d_call: TRBD2; clone_size: -; v_call: TRBV19
cdr3_nt: TGCAGTGCCAGTTCAGGGCAAGAAGGCTACACCTTC; cdr3_aa: CSASSGQEGYTF; j_call: TRBJ1-2; d_call: -; clone_size: -; v_call: TRBV20-1
cdr3_nt: TGTGCCAGCGCCGGGGGGGCCGCCATTGAAGCTTTCTTT; cdr3_aa: CASAGGAAIEAFF; j_call: TRBJ1-1; d_call: -; clone_size: -; v_call: TRBV6-5
cdr3_nt: TGCGCCAGCAGCTTGACAGGGTACGGTTCACCCCTCCACTTT; cdr3_aa: CASSLTGYGSPLHF; j_call: TRBJ1-6; d_call: -; clone_size: few; v_call: TRBV5-1
cdr3_nt: TGCGCCAGCAGCCAACTGGCGAGCAATCAGCCCCAGCATTTT; cdr3_aa: CASSQLASNQPQHF; j_call: TRBJ1-5; d_call: -; clone_size: -; v_call: TRBV4-1
cdr3_nt: TGTGCCAGCTCACCAGGAGGGGGCAATCAGCCCCAGCATTTT; cdr3_aa: CASSPGGGNQPQHF; j_call: TRBJ1-5; d_call: -; clone_size: -; v_call: TRBV18
cdr3_nt: TGTGCCAGCAGTCAATGGACGGAGCTCTATGGCTACACCTTC; cdr3_aa: CASSQWTELYGYTF; j_call: TRBJ1-2; d_call: -; clone_size: -; v_call: TRBV2
cdr3_nt: TGCAGTGCTAGTGAACAGGGTGACTATGGCTACACCTTC; cdr3_aa: CSASEQGDYGYTF; j_call: TRBJ1-2; d_call: -; clone_size: -; v_call: TRBV20-1
cdr3_nt: TGCGCCAGCAGCACCGGATTACAGAGCTCCTACAATGAGCAGTTCTTC; cdr3_aa: CASSTGLQSSYNEQFF; j_call: TRBJ2-1; d_call: -; clone_size: -; v_call: TRBV5-1
cdr3_nt: TGTGCCAGCAGCGTAGTCAGCAGACCTGGAAACACCATATATTTT; cdr3_aa: CASSVVSRPGNTIYF; j_call: TRBJ1-3; d_call: -; clone_size: once; v_call: TRBV9
cdr3_nt: TGTGCCAGCTCACCATGGGCTAGCGGGAACACCGGGGAGCTGTTTTTT; cdr3_aa: CASSPWASGNTGELFF; j_call: TRBJ2-2; d_call: TRBD2; clone_size: -; v_call: TRBV18
cdr3_nt: TGTGCCAGCAGTTACGAGGCTAGCGGTAGCACAGATACGCAGTATTTT; cdr3_aa: CASSYEASGSTDTQYF; j_call: TRBJ2-3; d_call: TRBD2; clone_size: -; v_call: TRBV6-2/TRBV6-3
cdr3_nt: TGTGCCAGCTCACCGTTGGATAGCAATCAGCCCCAGCATTTT; cdr3_aa: CASSPLDSNQPQHF; j_call: TRBJ1-5; d_call: -; clone_size: -; v_call: TRBV18
cdr3_nt: TGTGCCAGTAGTCAAACACAGGACCGACTAGGGTATGGCTACACCTTC; cdr3_aa: CASSQTQDRLGYGYTF; j_call: TRBJ1-2; d_call: -; clone_size: -; v_call: TRBV19
cdr3_nt: TGTGCTAGCAGCTTAGCCCCGACAGGGGCAATCGGGGAGCTGTTTTTT; cdr3_aa: CASSLAPTGAIGELFF; j_call: TRBJ2-2; d_call: TRBD1; clone_size: -; v_call: TRBV7-7
cdr3_nt: TGTGCCAGCAAATGGGACGGCGCGAACACCGGGGAGCTGTTTTTT; cdr3_aa: CASKWDGANTGELFF; j_call: TRBJ2-2; d_call: -; clone_size: -; v_call: TRBV2